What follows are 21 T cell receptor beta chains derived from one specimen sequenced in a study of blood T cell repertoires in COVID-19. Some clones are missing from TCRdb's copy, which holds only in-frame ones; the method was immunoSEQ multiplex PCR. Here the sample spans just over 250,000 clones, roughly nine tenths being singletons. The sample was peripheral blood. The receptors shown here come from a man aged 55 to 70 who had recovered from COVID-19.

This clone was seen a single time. The CDR3: CASSGRSQGNSPLHF. The CDR3 DNA sequence: TGTGCCAGCAGCGGAAGGTCACAGGGGAATTCACCCCTCCACTTT. The chain joins TRBV7-9 to TRBJ1-6; TRBD1 matches 7 bases. The CDR3 is made up of 15 amino acids. Trimming removed 5 bases from V and 7 bases from J; junction bases left unmatched: 8. Per germline, CDR1 SEHNR and CDR2 FQNEAQ (reference sequence).

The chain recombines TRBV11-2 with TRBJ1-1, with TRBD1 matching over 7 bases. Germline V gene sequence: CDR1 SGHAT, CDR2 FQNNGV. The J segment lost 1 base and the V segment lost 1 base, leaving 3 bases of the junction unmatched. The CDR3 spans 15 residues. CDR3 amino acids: CASSLVHRGNTEAFF. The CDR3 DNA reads TGTGCCAGCAGCTTAGTTCACAGGGGGAACACTGAAGCTTTCTTT.

CDR3 coding DNA: TGTGCCAGCAGCCCGGGTAGCGGGGGGGGAAAGTATACCCAGTACTTC. Encoded protein: CASSPGSGGGKYTQYF. The chain recombines TRBV7-8 with TRBJ2-5; 11 positions match TRBD2. CDR3 size: 16 residues. Germline CDR1 reads SGHVS; CDR2 reads FQNEAQ. The V gene end was trimmed by 5 bases and the J gene end by 8 bases; junction bases not matched to a gene: 13.

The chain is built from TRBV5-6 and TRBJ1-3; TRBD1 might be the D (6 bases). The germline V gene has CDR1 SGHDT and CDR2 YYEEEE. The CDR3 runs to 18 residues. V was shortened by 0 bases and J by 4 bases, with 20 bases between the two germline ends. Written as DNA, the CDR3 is TGTGCCAGCAGCTTGGTGGGGGCGGACAGAGGACCCGGAAACACCATATATTTT. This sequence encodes CASSLVGADRGPGNTIYF.

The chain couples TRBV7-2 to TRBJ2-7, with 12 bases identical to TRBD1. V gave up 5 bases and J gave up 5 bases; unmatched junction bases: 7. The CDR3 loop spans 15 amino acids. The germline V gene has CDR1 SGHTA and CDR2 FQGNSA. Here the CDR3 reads CASSRRDRGRNEQYF. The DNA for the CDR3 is TGTGCCAGCAGCAGACGGGACAGGGGGCGCAACGAGCAGTACTTC.

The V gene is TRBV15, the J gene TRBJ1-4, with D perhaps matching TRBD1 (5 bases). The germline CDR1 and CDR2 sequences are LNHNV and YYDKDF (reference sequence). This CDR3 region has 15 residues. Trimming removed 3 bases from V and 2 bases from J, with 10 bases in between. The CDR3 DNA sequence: TGTGCCACCAGCAGGAGACAGACGACTAATGAAAAACTGTTTTTT. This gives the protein CATSRRQTTNEKLFF.

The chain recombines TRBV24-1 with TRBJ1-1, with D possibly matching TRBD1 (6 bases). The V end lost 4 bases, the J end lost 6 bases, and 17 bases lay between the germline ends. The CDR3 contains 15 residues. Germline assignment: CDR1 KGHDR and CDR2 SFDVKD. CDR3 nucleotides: TGTGCCACCAGTGACTCCAGGAAACGGACAGCTGAAGCTTTCTTT. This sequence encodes CATSDSRKRTAEAFF.

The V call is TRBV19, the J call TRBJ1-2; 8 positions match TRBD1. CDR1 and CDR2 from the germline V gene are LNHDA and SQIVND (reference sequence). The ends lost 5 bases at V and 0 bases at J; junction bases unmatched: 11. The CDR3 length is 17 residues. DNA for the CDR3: TGTGCCAGTAGTCGAAACGCAGGGGGCACTACTAACTATGGCTACACCTTC. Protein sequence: CASSRNAGGTTNYGYTF.

As DNA, the CDR3 is TGTGCCAGCAGCTCGTACAGGGGTCAGCCCCAGCATTTT. Its translation: CASSSYRGQPQHF. This sequence joins TRBV11-2 and TRBJ1-5; 7 bases are a match to TRBD1. This CDR3 comprises 13 residues. The J segment lost 6 bases and the V segment lost 4 bases, leaving 3 bases of the junction unmatched. Germline assignment: CDR1 SGHAT and CDR2 FQNNGV.

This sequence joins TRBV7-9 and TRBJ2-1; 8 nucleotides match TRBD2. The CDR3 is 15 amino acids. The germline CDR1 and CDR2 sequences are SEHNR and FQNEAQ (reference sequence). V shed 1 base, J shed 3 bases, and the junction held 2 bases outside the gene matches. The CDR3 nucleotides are TGTGCCAGCAGCTTAGGCGGGGGGCACTACAATGAGCAGTTCTTC. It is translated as CASSLGGGHYNEQFF.

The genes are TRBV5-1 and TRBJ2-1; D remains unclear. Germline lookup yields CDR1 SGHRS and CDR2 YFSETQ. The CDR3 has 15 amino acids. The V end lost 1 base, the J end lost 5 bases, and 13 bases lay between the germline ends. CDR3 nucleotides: TGCGCCAGCAGCTTGTGGGCAGCCTCTGACAATGAGCAGTTCTTC. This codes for CASSLWAASDNEQFF.

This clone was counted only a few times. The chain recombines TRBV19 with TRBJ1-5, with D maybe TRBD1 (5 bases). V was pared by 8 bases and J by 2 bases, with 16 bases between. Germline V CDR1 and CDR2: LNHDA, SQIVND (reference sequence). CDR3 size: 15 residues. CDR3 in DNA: TGTGCCAGTCGGGGGACGGGGATCGGCAATCAGCCCCAGCATTTT. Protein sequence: CASRGTGIGNQPQHF.

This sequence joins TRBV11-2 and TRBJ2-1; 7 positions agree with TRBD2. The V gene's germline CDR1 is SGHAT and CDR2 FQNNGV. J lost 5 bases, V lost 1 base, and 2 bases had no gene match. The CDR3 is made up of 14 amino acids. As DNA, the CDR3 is TGTGCCAGCAGCTTAGCGGGGGGTAACAATGAGCAGTTCTTC. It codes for CASSLAGGNNEQFF.

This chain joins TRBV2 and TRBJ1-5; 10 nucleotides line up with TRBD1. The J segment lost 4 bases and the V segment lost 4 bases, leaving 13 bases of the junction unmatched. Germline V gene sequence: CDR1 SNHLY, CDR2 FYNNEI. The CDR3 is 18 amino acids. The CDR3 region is CASSVSGQGLGNNQPQHF. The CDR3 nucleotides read TGTGCCAGCAGTGTTTCGGGACAGGGGCTGGGGAATAATCAGCCCCAGCATTTT. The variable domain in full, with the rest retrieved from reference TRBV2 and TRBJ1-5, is EPEVTQTPSHQVTQMGQEVILRCVPISNHLYFYWYRQILGQKVEFLVSFYNNEISEKSEIFDDQFSVERPDGSNFTLKIRSTKLEDSAMYFCASSVSGQGLGNNQPQHFGDGTRLSIL.

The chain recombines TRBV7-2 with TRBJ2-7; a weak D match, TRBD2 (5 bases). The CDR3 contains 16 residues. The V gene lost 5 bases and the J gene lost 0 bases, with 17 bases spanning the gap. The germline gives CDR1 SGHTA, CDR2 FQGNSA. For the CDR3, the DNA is TGTGCCAGCAGCCCACGGGGAGCGGCTAGCTCCTACGAGCAGTACTTC. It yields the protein CASSPRGAASSYEQYF.

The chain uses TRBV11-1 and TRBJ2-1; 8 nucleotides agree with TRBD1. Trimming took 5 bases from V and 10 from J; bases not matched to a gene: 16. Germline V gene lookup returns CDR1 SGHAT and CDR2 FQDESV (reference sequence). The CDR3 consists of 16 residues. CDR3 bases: TGTGCCAGCAGCATATCCGGGACAGGTGATCTACGGGAGCAGTTCTTC. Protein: CASSISGTGDLREQFF.

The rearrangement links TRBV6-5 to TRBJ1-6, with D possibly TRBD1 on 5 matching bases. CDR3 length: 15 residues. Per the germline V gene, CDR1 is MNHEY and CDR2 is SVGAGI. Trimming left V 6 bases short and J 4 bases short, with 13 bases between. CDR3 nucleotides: TGTGCCAGCAGCGACTCACAGGTTTATAATTCACCCCTCCACTTT. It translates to CASSDSQVYNSPLHF.

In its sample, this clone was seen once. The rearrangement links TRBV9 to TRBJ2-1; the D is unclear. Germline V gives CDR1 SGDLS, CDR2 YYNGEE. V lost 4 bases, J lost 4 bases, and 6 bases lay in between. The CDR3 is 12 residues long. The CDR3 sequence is CASSLTYNEQFF. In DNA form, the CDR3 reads TGTGCCAGCAGCTTGACATACAATGAGCAGTTCTTC. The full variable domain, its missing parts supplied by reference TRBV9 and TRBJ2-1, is DSGVTQTPKHLITATGQRVTLRCSPRSGDLSVYWYQQSLDQGLQFLIQYYNGEERAKGNILERFSAQQFPDLHSELNLSSLELGDSALYFCASSLTYNEQFFGPGTRLTVL.

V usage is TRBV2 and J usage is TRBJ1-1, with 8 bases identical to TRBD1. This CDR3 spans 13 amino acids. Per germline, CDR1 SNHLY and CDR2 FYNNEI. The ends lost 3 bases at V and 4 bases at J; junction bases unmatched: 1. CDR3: CASSDRGPTEAFF. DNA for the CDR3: TGTGCCAGCAGTGACAGGGGGCCCACTGAAGCTTTCTTT.

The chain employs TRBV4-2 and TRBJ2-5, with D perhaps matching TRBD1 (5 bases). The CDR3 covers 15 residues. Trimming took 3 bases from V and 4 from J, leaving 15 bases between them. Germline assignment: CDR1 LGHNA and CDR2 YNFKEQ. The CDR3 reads CASSQGLWPGETQYF. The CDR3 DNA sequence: TGTGCCAGCAGCCAGGGGCTTTGGCCTGGAGAGACCCAGTACTTC.

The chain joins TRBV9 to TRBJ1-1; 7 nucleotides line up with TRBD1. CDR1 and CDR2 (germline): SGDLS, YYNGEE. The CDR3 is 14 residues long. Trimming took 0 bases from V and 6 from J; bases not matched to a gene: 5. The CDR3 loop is CASSVVGGGSEAFF. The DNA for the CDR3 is TGTGCCAGCAGCGTAGTAGGAGGGGGCTCTGAAGCTTTCTTT.